Each of the 23 T cell receptor beta chains below was sequenced from the same sample in a study of identifying expanded T cells in peripheral blood. The assay was immunoSEQ multiplex PCR, and TCRdb's table has in-frame clones only and misses some. The table has 95,000 to 100,000 clones, 87% seen once. Sequenced input: blood. The receptor set was obtained from a person aged 18-69 years in good health.

The count of this clone is one. This chain uses TRBV10-3 with TRBJ1-3; TRBD1 matches 9 bases. The V gene's germline CDR1 is ENHRY and CDR2 SYGVKD. This CDR3 is built from 14 residues. Trimming removed 6 bases from V and 2 bases from J; junction bases left unmatched: 2. CDR3 residues: CAIRGQGAGNTIYF. In nucleotides, the CDR3 is TGTGCCATCAGGGGACAGGGTGCTGGAAACACCATATATTTT.

The V call is TRBV7-2, the J call TRBJ1-5, with TRBD1 as a possible D gene (5 bases). The CDR3 length is 16 residues. Germline CDR1 is SGHTA and CDR2 is FQGNSA. V lost 5 bases and J lost 0, with 14 bases in between. The CDR3 spells CASSRRGDFSNQPQHF. In nucleotides, the CDR3 is TGTGCCAGCAGCCGAAGAGGGGACTTTAGCAATCAGCCCCAGCATTTT.

This sequence joins TRBV6-1 and TRBJ2-7, with D unresolved. Germline CDR1 and CDR2: MNHNS and SASEGT. The CDR3 sequence is 13 residues long. Between the trimmed V and J ends, which lost 4 bases and 3 bases, there was a span of 10 bases. The CDR3 DNA reads TGTGCCAGCAGTGTACGGCCCAGCTACGAGCAGTACTTC. Its translation is CASSVRPSYEQYF.

The sample holds one count of this clone. The chain employs TRBV7-8 and TRBJ1-1; possibly TRBD1 for D (5 bases). The V end was cut by 3 bases, the J end by 7 bases, with 9 bases between. Per the germline V gene, CDR1 is SGHVS and CDR2 is FQNEAQ. This CDR3 contains 12 residues. The CDR3, as DNA: TGTGCCAGCAGCTTGGGACGCGTTGAAGCTTTCTTT. Its translation: CASSLGRVEAFF. The full variable domain, completed using reference TRBV7-8 and TRBJ1-1, is GAGVSQSPRYKVAKRGQDVALRCDPISGHVSLFWYQQALGQGPEFLTYFQNEAQLDKSGLPSDRFFAERPEGSVSTLKIQRTQQEDSAVYLCASSLGRVEAFFGQGTRLTVV.

This clone is a singleton in its sample. The chain employs TRBV10-3 and TRBJ2-3, with 11 bases fitting TRBD1. The CDR3 covers 17 residues. The V gene's germline CDR1 is ENHRY and CDR2 SYGVKD. Trimming removed 0 bases from V and 4 bases from J; junction bases left unmatched: 6. The CDR3 loop is CAISESGDRGGPDTQYF. Written as DNA, the CDR3 is TGTGCCATCAGTGAGTCGGGGGACAGGGGGGGCCCAGATACGCAGTATTTT.

The sample holds a few counts of this clone. The chain is built from TRBV6-5 and TRBJ1-2; D is unresolved. CDR3 length equals 13 residues. Trimming shortened V by 7 bases and J by 3 bases, and 12 bases separated the two germline ends. CDR1 is MNHEY and CDR2 is SVGAGI in the germline V gene. The CDR3 bases are TGTGCCAGCACGAACCCCGGGCACTATGGCTACACCTTC. Translation gives CASTNPGHYGYTF.

The gene calls are TRBV5-1 and TRBJ2-2; D gene unclear. Trimming stripped 3 bases from V and 4 bases from J, with 4 bases between. CDR1 and CDR2 (germline): SGHRS, YFSETQ. The CDR3 is made up of 12 amino acids. CDR3 sequence (DNA): TGCGCCAGCAGCTGGGGCACCGGGGAGCTGTTTTTT. It specifies CASSWGTGELFF.

This chain links TRBV5-1 with TRBJ2-5; 9 bases align to TRBD1. Trimming cost V 2 bases and J 5 bases; bases outside gene matches: 7. CDR1 is SGHRS and CDR2 is YFSETQ in the germline V gene. CDR3 length equals 15 residues. The CDR3 sequence is CASSLMGTGPETQYF. CDR3 nucleotide sequence: TGCGCCAGCAGCTTAATGGGGACAGGGCCGGAGACCCAGTACTTC. The full variable domain, with the rest looked up from reference TRBV5-1 and TRBJ2-5, is KAGVTQTPRYLIKTRGQQVTLSCSPISGHRSVSWYQQTPGQGLQFLFEYFSETQRNKGNFPGRFSGRQFSNSRSEMNVSTLELGDSALYLCASSLMGTGPETQYFGPGTRLLVL.

The chain recombines TRBV6-8 with TRBJ2-5; 11 bases are shared with TRBD2. This CDR3 has 16 residues. The V and J ends lost 4 bases and 1 base, in that order; junction bases with no gene match: 5. Germline V gene data show CDR1 as MNHGY and CDR2 as SAAAGT. Here the CDR3 DNA reads TGTGCCAGCAGTTCTACTAGCGGGGGTCCCCAAGAGACCCAGTACTTC. Translating it yields CASSSTSGGPQETQYF.

Concerning this clone: The same CDR3 is also encoded by other DNA sequences in this sample. The rearrangement joins TRBV4-3 to TRBJ1-6, with TRBD1 as a possible D gene (6 bases). Germline V gene sequence: CDR1 LGHNA, CDR2 YSLEER. This CDR3 has 18 residues. Deletions cut 0 bases from V and 4 bases from J, with 16 bases between. The CDR3 bases are TGCGCCAGCAGCCAAGAAACTCCAGGACAGATTTATAATTCACCCCTCCACTTT. This gives the protein CASSQETPGQIYNSPLHF.

This chain uses TRBV10-1 with TRBJ2-3, with D uncertain. Per germline, CDR1 WNHNN and CDR2 SYGVQD (reference sequence). The V gene lost 2 bases and the J gene lost 0 bases, with 3 bases spanning the gap. CDR3 length equals 13 residues. The CDR3 nucleotides are TGCGCCAGCAGTGAGGACAGCACAGATACGCAGTATTTT. It encodes CASSEDSTDTQYF.

The V and J genes are TRBV18 and TRBJ2-2; TRBD1 is a possible D gene (5 bases). CDR1 is KGHSH and CDR2 is LQKENI in the germline V gene. This CDR3 is 14 amino acids long. V was shortened by 5 bases and J by 1 base, with 8 bases between the two germline ends. The CDR3 spells CASSGQGNTGELFF. In nucleotides, the CDR3 is TGTGCCAGCTCAGGGCAGGGGAACACCGGGGAGCTGTTTTTT.

This clone was counted a single time. This chain uses TRBV6-6 with TRBJ2-4; the D is unclear. The V end lost 7 bases, the J end lost 0 bases, and 13 bases lay between the germline ends. Germline V gives CDR1 MNHNY, CDR2 SVGAGI (reference sequence). The CDR3 runs 15 residues. CDR3 sequence: CASTRSEIAKNIQYF. The CDR3 nucleotides are TGTGCCAGCACCAGGAGTGAAATAGCCAAAAACATTCAGTACTTC.

The rearrangement joins TRBV15 to TRBJ1-2; D unclear. Trimming removed 3 bases from V and 2 bases from J, with 4 bases in between. CDR3 size: 12 residues. CDR1 is LNHNV, CDR2 YYDKDF, per germline (reference sequence). Written as DNA, the CDR3 is TGTGCCACCAGCAGCGGAAACTATGGCTACACCTTC. Translated: CATSSGNYGYTF. Drawing the rest from reference TRBV15 and TRBJ1-2, the complete variable domain is DAMVIQNPRYQVTQFGKPVTLSCSQTLNHNVMYWYQQKSSQAPKLLFHYYDKDFNNEADTPDNFQSRRPNTSFCFLDIRSPGLGDTAMYLCATSSGNYGYTFGSGTRLTVV.

This chain connects TRBV4-3 to TRBJ1-3; a weak D match, TRBD1 (5 bases). Looked up from germline, CDR1 is LGHNA and CDR2 is YSLEER. The V gene lost 0 bases and the J gene lost 1 base, with 7 bases spanning the gap. This CDR3 contains 15 residues. The CDR3: CASSQDHRSGNTIYF. CDR3 nucleotide sequence: TGCGCCAGCAGCCAAGACCACAGGTCTGGAAACACCATATATTTT.

The rearrangement uses TRBV7-2 and TRBJ2-1, with D unclear. Germline lookup yields CDR1 SGHTA and CDR2 FQGNSA. The CDR3 consists of 13 residues. V dropped 2 bases and J dropped 15 bases, with 17 bases sitting between them. In DNA form, the CDR3 reads TGTGCCAGCAGCTTATTTCTATCGAGGCCCTGGTTCTTC. This translates into CASSLFLSRPWFF.

The chain has TRBV10-3 and TRBJ2-5; D gene uncertain. The germline V and J ends were trimmed by 6 bases and 1 base, with 18 bases remaining between them. CDR3 length: 16 residues. The V gene's germline CDR1 is ENHRY and CDR2 SYGVKD. The CDR3 loop reads CAISGRARGPQETQYF. The CDR3 DNA reads as TGTGCCATCAGCGGAAGGGCCCGAGGTCCCCAAGAGACCCAGTACTTC.

CDR3 sequence: CASSLGATSTDTQYF. In nucleotides, the CDR3 is TGTGCCAGCAGCTTGGGAGCGACCAGCACAGATACGCAGTATTTT. V gene TRBV5-4 combines with J gene TRBJ2-3; D is unresolved. This CDR3 comprises 15 residues. V shed 0 bases and J shed 0 bases, with 8 bases lying between them. The germline V gene has CDR1 SGHNT and CDR2 YYREEE (reference sequence).

The CDR3 DNA sequence: TGTGCCAGCAGCTTAGTTCCACAGGGGGCTAGGGGCACTGAAGCTTTCTTT. Amino acids: CASSLVPQGARGTEAFF. This chain links TRBV13 with TRBJ1-1; 9 nucleotides align to TRBD1. Germline trimming cut 1 base from V and 4 bases from J; bases unmatched to any gene: 10. Germline CDR1 and CDR2: PRHDT and FYEKMQ (reference sequence). CDR3 length: 17 amino acids.

This chain links TRBV14 with TRBJ1-2; D unresolved. Trimming took 1 base from V and 7 from J, leaving 7 bases between them. From germline, CDR1 is SGHDN and CDR2 FVKESK. The CDR3 is made up of 12 amino acids. The CDR3 region has the DNA TGTGCCAGCAGCCAAGGACTTATTGGCTACACCTTC. Translated, it gives CASSQGLIGYTF.

The chain uses TRBV6-6 and TRBJ1-6; TRBD1 might be the D (5 bases). Trimming cost V 0 bases and J 7 bases, with 13 bases left between them. The length of the CDR3 is 16 residues. CDR1 MNHNY and CDR2 SVGAGI come from the germline V gene (reference sequence). For the CDR3, the DNA is TGTGCCAGCAGTTACTCTGGGGGTTGGAGCAATTCACCCCTCCACTTT. This translates into CASSYSGGWSNSPLHF.

The chain combines TRBV29-1 with TRBJ2-5; 7 nucleotides line up with TRBD2. The J segment lost 1 base and the V segment lost 7 bases, leaving 9 bases of the junction unmatched. This CDR3 comprises 14 residues. Germline V gene sequence: CDR1 SQVTM, CDR2 ANQGSEA. CDR3 loop: CSGRRGVTQETQYF. The DNA of the CDR3 is TGCAGCGGCCGCCGGGGGGTTACCCAAGAGACCCAGTACTTC.

This sequence joins TRBV10-2 and TRBJ2-3; TRBD2 matches at 12 bases. The CDR3 has 16 amino acids. Germline V gene sequence: CDR1 WSHSY, CDR2 SAAADI. Trimming took 7 bases from V and 2 from J; bases not matched to a gene: 7. The CDR3 nucleotides read TGCGCCAGCACCCTACTAGCGGGGGGACACACAGATACGCAGTATTTT. Residues: CASTLLAGGHTDTQYF.